Sequencing of this TCR beta chain was carried out in a study of identical twins. Template switching added a universal primer binding site, and final cDNA carried unique molecular identifiers. TCRdb reprocessed the 5' RACE reads via MiXCR and lists one record per CDR3 protein. Among around 1.7 million distinct CDR3 sequences listed, about 30% were seen once. V was cut by 6 bases and J by 2 bases, with 14 bases left in between. Germline V CDR1 and CDR2: DFQATT, SNEGSKA (reference sequence). This CDR3 has 13 amino acids. General study points: A cross-sectional statistical analysis, not follow-up of the same donors, supported the conclusions. Modelling underestimated the level of out-of-frame TCR alpha sharing observed in monozygotic twins.

A remark on this clonotype: Its antigen is currently unknown.

This TCR derives from a newborn girl in good health. Specimen: cord blood. The chain uses TRBV20-1 and TRBJ2-7; D is ambiguous. CDR3 bases: TGCAGTGCCTATCGGACGGCTACCTACGAGCAGTACTTC. This encodes CSAYRTATYEQYF.